One TCR beta chain is described in this entry. Its antigen is not identified. V shed 5 bases and J 3 bases; nucleotides not matched to a gene: 8. CDR1 and CDR2 from the germline V gene are ENHRY and SYGVKD. The CDR3 spans 15 residues. Assay: immunoSEQ multiplex PCR; the TCRdb copy retains only in-frame clones and omits some. The sample has just under 60,000 clones; about 90% are singletons. These data originate in a study of OX40 agonist ivuxolimab in advanced cancers. General study points: CD4+ and CD8+ T cells in blood underwent clonal expansion by week 6 at 0.1 to 3.0 mg/kg.

V gene TRBV10-3 combines with J gene TRBJ2-7, with 9 positions matching TRBD1. The sequencing used CD4+ or CD8+ T cells sorted from blood, collected in a trial of the OX40 agonist ivuxolimab. This receptor was identified in an adult with an advanced solid tumor such as melanoma, head and neck, liver or kidney cancer. The CDR3 loop reads CAISPAGTGNYEQYF. The CDR3 nucleotides are TGTGCCATCAGTCCCGCCGGGACAGGGAACTACGAGCAGTACTTC.